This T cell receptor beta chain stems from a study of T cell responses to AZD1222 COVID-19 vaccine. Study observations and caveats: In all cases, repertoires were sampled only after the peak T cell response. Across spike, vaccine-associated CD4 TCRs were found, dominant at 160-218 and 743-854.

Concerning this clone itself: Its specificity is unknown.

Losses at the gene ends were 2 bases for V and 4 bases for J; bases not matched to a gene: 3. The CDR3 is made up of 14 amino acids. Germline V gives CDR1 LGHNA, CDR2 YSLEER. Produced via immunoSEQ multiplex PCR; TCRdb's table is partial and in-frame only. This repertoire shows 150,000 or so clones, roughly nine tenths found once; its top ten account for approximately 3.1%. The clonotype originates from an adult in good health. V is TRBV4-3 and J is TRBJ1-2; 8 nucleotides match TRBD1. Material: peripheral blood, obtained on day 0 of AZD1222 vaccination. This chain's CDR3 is CASSQTGGSYGYTF. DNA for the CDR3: TGCGCCAGCAGCCAAACAGGGGGGAGCTATGGCTACACCTTC.